The 10 T cell receptor beta chains reported below all come from one sample, sequenced in a study of T cell responses to AZD1222 COVID-19 vaccine. The repertoire was sequenced with immunoSEQ multiplex PCR; TCRdb's copy has only in-frame clones and lacks some. This sample yields roughly 120,000 clones, of which more than 75% are seen a single time; around 9.4% belongs to the top ten. Sequencing was performed on peripheral blood, taken on day 0 of AZD1222 vaccination. The receptors here all came from an adult in good health.

In the case of this clone: This same CDR3 is encoded by further DNA sequences in the sample. The chain joins TRBV29-1 to TRBJ1-2; possible D gene TRBD1, 6 bases. V was cut by 4 bases and J by 3 bases, with 6 bases left in between. The germline V gene has CDR1 SQVTM and CDR2 ANQGSEA. CDR3 length: 11 amino acids. The CDR3: CSVGTDYGYTF. The CDR3 DNA follows: TGCAGCGTTGGGACAGACTATGGCTACACCTTC.

The chain uses TRBV19 and TRBJ2-5; 9 bases fit TRBD1. V lost 5 bases to trimming and J lost 4 bases; unmatched junction nucleotides: 8. This CDR3 spans 15 amino acids. Looked up from germline, CDR1 is LNHDA and CDR2 is SQIVND (reference sequence). CDR3 region: CASSSNRGRAETQYF. In DNA, the CDR3 is TGTGCCAGTAGTTCGAACAGGGGGCGGGCAGAGACCCAGTACTTC. Variable domain in full (rest from reference TRBV19 and TRBJ2-5): DGGITQSPKYLFRKEGQNVTLSCEQNLNHDAMYWYRQDPGQGLRLIYYSQIVNDFQKGDIAEGYSVSREKKESFPLTVTSAQKNPTAFYLCASSSNRGRAETQYFGPGTRLLVL.

V usage is TRBV4-1 and J usage is TRBJ2-3; D ambiguous. Trimming shortened V by 0 bases and J by 0 bases, and 7 bases separated the two germline ends. This CDR3 spans 15 amino acids. CDR1 and CDR2 from the germline V gene are MGHRA and YSYEKL. The CDR3 DNA sequence: TGCGCCAGCAGCCAAGATCTACCGAGCACAGATACGCAGTATTTT. Its protein is CASSQDLPSTDTQYF.

The chain recombines TRBV7-3 with TRBJ2-1; 8 bases are a match to TRBD1. Trimming removed 6 bases from V and 6 bases from J; junction bases left unmatched: 4. Germline assignment: CDR1 SGHTA and CDR2 FQGTGA. CDR3 length equals 13 residues. The CDR3 region has the DNA TGTGCCAGCAGTCCCACAGGGGGCAATGAGCAGTTCTTC. It encodes CASSPTGGNEQFF.

The V call is TRBV11-3, the J call TRBJ2-1, with 10 positions matching TRBD2. The CDR3 length is 19 residues. Germline CDR1 reads SGHNT; CDR2 reads YENEEA. J lost 4 bases, V lost 1 base, and 13 bases had no gene match. CDR3 protein: CASSLGWLAGATDYNEQFF. CDR3 sequence (DNA): TGTGCCAGCAGCTTAGGGTGGCTAGCGGGAGCTACGGATTACAATGAGCAGTTCTTC.

This clone was detected only a few times. V and J are TRBV6-1 and TRBJ2-3, with 7 bases identical to TRBD2. The CDR3 is 16 residues long. V gave up 4 bases and J gave up 6 bases; unmatched junction bases: 13. CDR1 and CDR2 from the germline V gene are MNHNS and SASEGT. The CDR3 bases are TGTGCCAGCAGTGGGGAGGGAGCCCCTGGTAGGGATACGCAGTATTTT. Its translation: CASSGEGAPGRDTQYF.

The chain couples TRBV2 to TRBJ2-1; tentatively, D is TRBD2 (5 bases). With 6 bases removed from V and 7 bases from J, the gap between germline ends came to 16 bases. CDR1 and CDR2 from the germline V gene are SNHLY and FYNNEI. There are 14 residues in the CDR3. CDR3 in DNA: TGTGCCAGCAGATGGGAATCCACGGGGAATGAGCAGTTCTTC. Its translation: CASRWESTGNEQFF.

This clone was detected a few times. The chain is built from TRBV12-5 and TRBJ2-7, with 11 nucleotides matching TRBD2. Looked up from germline, CDR1 is LGHNT and CDR2 is FRNRAP. Trimming at V came to 5 bases and at J to 2 bases, leaving 5 bases not matched to a gene. The CDR3 spans 15 residues. CDR3: CASGTLAGGPYEQYF. The CDR3 region has the DNA TGTGCTAGTGGTACCCTAGCGGGGGGTCCCTACGAGCAGTACTTC.

V gene TRBV5-1 combines with J gene TRBJ2-1, with TRBD2 matching 11 bases. V lost 2 bases, J lost 6 bases, and 10 bases stayed unmatched. The CDR3 consists of 17 residues. Germline CDR1 and CDR2: SGHRS and YFSETQ. The CDR3 coding sequence is TGCGCCAGCAGCTTCGCCCTTCTAGCGGGGGGTTTCAATGAGCAGTTCTTC. As protein: CASSFALLAGGFNEQFF.

The J gene is TRBJ1-4, the V gene TRBV5-6, with TRBD1 identical over 8 bases. From germline, CDR1 is SGHDT and CDR2 YYEEEE. This CDR3 has 15 residues. The V segment lost 3 bases and the J segment 2 bases; nucleotides outside the gene matches: 3. The CDR3 spells CASSSGQGTNEKLFF. DNA for the CDR3: TGTGCCAGCAGCTCCGGACAGGGTACTAATGAAAAACTGTTTTTT.